The present T cell receptor beta chain was sequenced within a study of vaccination and CD4 T cells after COVID-19. Study-wide context: Two of the convalescents were Hispanic, and the group consisted of six males and four females. Cells were stimulated with overlapping spike peptide pools from SARS-CoV-2, HCoV-NL63, HCoV-OC43 and HCoV-229E.

Treatment indicated: roughly 10-day PBMC culture with coronavirus spike peptide pools or control peptides (ViraFEST assay). Antigen-specific T cells were expanded with peptide pools by ViraFEST, and TCRs were then sequenced. Sequencing of the DNA from cultured CD4+ T cells was carried out with the Oncomine TCR Beta short-read assay. Genomic DNA was isolated from CD4+ T cells that had been cultured. TCRdb reprocessed the PCR reads via MiXCR and lists one record per CDR3 protein. Of several thousand distinct CDR3 sequences listed, around 65% are singletons. On this clonotype itself: Antigen specificity is unknown.

The clonotype comes from a human donor who had recovered from COVID-19. Sequenced: CD4+ T cells from blood, cultured in vitro.

The CDR3 loop is CASSSWVGNEQYF. The CDR3 DNA follows: TGTGCCAGCAGTTCCTGGGTGGGTAACGAGCAGTACTTC. The chain joins TRBV27 to TRBJ2-7; D is unresolved. From germline, CDR1 is MNHEY and CDR2 SMNVEV (reference sequence). V dropped 4 bases and J dropped 5 bases, with 12 bases sitting between them. There are 13 residues in the CDR3.